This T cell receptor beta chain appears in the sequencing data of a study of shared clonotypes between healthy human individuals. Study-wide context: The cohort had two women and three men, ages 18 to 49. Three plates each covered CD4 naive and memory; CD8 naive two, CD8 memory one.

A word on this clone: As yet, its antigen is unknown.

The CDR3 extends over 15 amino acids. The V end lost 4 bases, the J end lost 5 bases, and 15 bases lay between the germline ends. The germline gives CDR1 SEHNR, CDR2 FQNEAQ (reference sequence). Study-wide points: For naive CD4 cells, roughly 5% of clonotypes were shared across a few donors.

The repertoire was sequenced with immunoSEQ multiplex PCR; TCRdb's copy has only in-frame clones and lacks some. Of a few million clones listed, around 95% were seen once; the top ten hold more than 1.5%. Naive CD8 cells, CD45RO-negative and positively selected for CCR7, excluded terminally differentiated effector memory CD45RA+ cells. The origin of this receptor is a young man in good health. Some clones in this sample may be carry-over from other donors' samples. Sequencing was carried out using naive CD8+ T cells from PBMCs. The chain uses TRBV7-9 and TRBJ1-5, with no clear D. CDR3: CASSSELLPDQPQHF. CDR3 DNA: TGTGCCAGCAGCTCAGAGCTCCTACCGGATCAGCCCCAGCATTTT.